This entry is about one T cell receptor beta chain. The antigen remains undetermined. This specimen belongs to a study of shared clonotypes between healthy human individuals. Background on the study: The plates for each donor numbered three CD4 naive, three CD4 memory, two CD8 naive and one CD8 memory. Study observations and caveats: Among non-shared clonotypes, generation probabilities were lower than among those shared by all four donors.

CDR3 size: 20 residues. Germline-derived CDR1 and CDR2 are SGHVS and FNYEAQ. V trimming: 5 bases; J trimming: 4 bases; junction bases outside the gene matches: 18. Libraries were prepared by immunoSEQ multiplex PCR; TCRdb keeps only in-frame clonotypes and omits some of them. The sample includes approximately 1.5 million clones, just under 99% seen only once; the top ten take 0.3% to 0.45%. This receptor was identified in a young man in good health. Specimen: naive CD4+ T cells sorted from blood. Subset noted: CD45RA+ positively selected. This chain uses TRBV7-6 with TRBJ2-2; TRBD2 matches 11 bases. CDR3 residues: CASSTFGTSGRGGLTGELFF. As DNA, the CDR3 is TGTGCCAGCAGCACTTTCGGGACTAGCGGACGAGGGGGGCTCACCGGGGAGCTGTTTTTT. Drawing the rest from reference TRBV7-6 and TRBJ2-2, the complete variable domain is GAGVSQSPRYKVTKRGQDVALRCDPISGHVSLYWYRQALGQGPEFLTYFNYEAQQDKSGLPNDRFSAERPEGSISTLTIQRTEQRDSAMYRCASSTFGTSGRGGLTGELFFGEGSRLTVL.